Listed below are T cell receptor beta chains from one sample, sequenced in a study of a mutant IDH1 vaccine in newly diagnosed glioma. Profiling relied on immunoSEQ multiplex PCR, and the TCRdb table lists in-frame clones only, not all of them. The sample consists of fewer than 100,000 clones, about 87% of them appearing once. This sample comprised PBMCs, obtained from a glioma patient treated with radiotherapy, temozolomide or both. All receptors come from a woman between 45 and 60 years old with glioma. CDR3s include the opening cysteine and the closing phenylalanine or tryptophan. Each record gives: J gene, D gene, V gene, clone size, CDR3 DNA, CDR3 protein. The D gene is left open where the match is weak. Clone sizes are given selectively: once, few, many, or a class where the clone is expanded.

j_call: TRBJ1-5; d_call: -; v_call: TRBV15; clone_size: -; cdr3_nt: TGTGCCACCAGCAGTCCCCCGGGATTCGGGGGGAGAAATAATCAGCCCCAGCATTTT; cdr3_aa: CATSSPPGFGGRNNQPQHF
j_call: TRBJ1-1; d_call: -; v_call: TRBV29-1; clone_size: -; cdr3_nt: TGCAGCGTTTCAGGACAAGGGGACACTGAAGCTTTCTTT; cdr3_aa: CSVSGQGDTEAFF
j_call: TRBJ2-7; d_call: -; v_call: TRBV18; clone_size: -; cdr3_nt: TGTGCCAGCTCCGCTCCCTCCTACGAGCAGTACTTC; cdr3_aa: CASSAPSYEQYF
j_call: TRBJ1-5; d_call: TRBD1; v_call: TRBV18; clone_size: -; cdr3_nt: TGTGCCAGCTCACTACAGGGGCATAGCAATCAGCCCCAGCATTTT; cdr3_aa: CASSLQGHSNQPQHF
j_call: TRBJ2-3; d_call: -; v_call: TRBV15; clone_size: -; cdr3_nt: TGTGCCACCACCTCTTCCTTCAGCACAGATACGCAGTATTTT; cdr3_aa: CATTSSFSTDTQYF
j_call: TRBJ1-2; d_call: -; v_call: TRBV7-9; clone_size: -; cdr3_nt: TGTGCCAGCAGCCCGAGTGGAAACTATGGCTACACCTTC; cdr3_aa: CASSPSGNYGYTF
j_call: TRBJ2-1; d_call: -; v_call: TRBV15; clone_size: once; cdr3_nt: TGTGCCACCAGTTCCGGGACAGGGTCTAGCGGGAGTTTAAAGGAGCAGTTCTTC; cdr3_aa: CATSSGTGSSGSLKEQFF
j_call: TRBJ2-1; d_call: -; v_call: TRBV4-1; clone_size: once; cdr3_nt: TGCGCCAGCAGCCAAGGTGATAGCGGCATTTACAATGAGCAGTTCTTC; cdr3_aa: CASSQGDSGIYNEQFF
j_call: TRBJ2-2; d_call: TRBD1; v_call: TRBV7-9; clone_size: -; cdr3_nt: TGTGCCAGCAGCCCCGCCGGGACAGGAAACACCGGGGAGCTGTTTTTT; cdr3_aa: CASSPAGTGNTGELFF
j_call: TRBJ2-5; d_call: -; v_call: TRBV18; clone_size: -; cdr3_nt: TGTGCCAGCTCCCAAGTTCAAGAGACCCAGTACTTC; cdr3_aa: CASSQVQETQYF
j_call: TRBJ1-1; d_call: -; v_call: TRBV28; clone_size: -; cdr3_nt: TGTGCCAGCAGTTTGGTTGGACGGGGCACTGAAGCTTTCTTT; cdr3_aa: CASSLVGRGTEAFF
j_call: TRBJ2-1; d_call: TRBD1; v_call: TRBV6-1; clone_size: -; cdr3_nt: TGTGCCAGCAGTATCGGACAGGGAGCCAATGAGCAGTTCTTC; cdr3_aa: CASSIGQGANEQFF
j_call: TRBJ1-2; d_call: TRBD1; v_call: TRBV28; clone_size: -; cdr3_nt: TGTGCCAGCAGTTGGACAGGGAGCCACTATGGCTACACCTTC; cdr3_aa: CASSWTGSHYGYTF
j_call: TRBJ1-4; d_call: -; v_call: TRBV5-6; clone_size: few; cdr3_nt: TGTGCCAGCAGCTTTCAAGGAACTAATGAAAAACTGTTTTTT; cdr3_aa: CASSFQGTNEKLFF
j_call: TRBJ2-2; d_call: -; v_call: TRBV9; clone_size: -; cdr3_nt: TGTGCCAGCAGCATACAAGACAAAACGAACACCGGGGAGCTGTTTTTT; cdr3_aa: CASSIQDKTNTGELFF
j_call: TRBJ1-2; d_call: -; v_call: TRBV12-1; clone_size: -; cdr3_nt: TGTGCCAGCAGCCTCGGGAGGGGAAACTATGGCTACACCTTC; cdr3_aa: CASSLGRGNYGYTF
j_call: TRBJ2-3; d_call: TRBD2; v_call: TRBV5-1; clone_size: -; cdr3_nt: TGCGCCAGCACCGAGATGGCTAGCGGGATGGTCACAGATACGCAGTATTTT; cdr3_aa: CASTEMASGMVTDTQYF
j_call: TRBJ1-1; d_call: -; v_call: TRBV10-1; clone_size: few; cdr3_nt: TGCGCCAGCAGTGTGGACGGCTGGACTGAAGCTTTCTTT; cdr3_aa: CASSVDGWTEAFF
j_call: TRBJ2-1; d_call: -; v_call: TRBV19; clone_size: -; cdr3_nt: TGTGCCAGTAGTATCGAATACAATGAGCAGTTCTTC; cdr3_aa: CASSIEYNEQFF
j_call: TRBJ2-7; d_call: -; v_call: TRBV28; clone_size: -; cdr3_nt: TGTGCCAGCAGTTCGGGACGCTACGAGCAGTACTTC; cdr3_aa: CASSSGRYEQYF
j_call: TRBJ2-7; d_call: -; v_call: TRBV6-1; clone_size: -; cdr3_nt: TGTGCCAGCAGTGAAGCCAGACCCTACGAGCAGTACTTC; cdr3_aa: CASSEARPYEQYF
j_call: TRBJ1-1; d_call: -; v_call: TRBV25-1; clone_size: few; cdr3_nt: TGTGCCAGCAGTGAAATGGGAGGGAGAGCTGAAGCTTTCTTT; cdr3_aa: CASSEMGGRAEAFF
j_call: TRBJ1-2; d_call: -; v_call: TRBV19; clone_size: -; cdr3_nt: TGTGCCAGTAGCCCTAATGAGGGGAATAACTATGGCTACACCTTC; cdr3_aa: CASSPNEGNNYGYTF
j_call: TRBJ1-2; d_call: TRBD1; v_call: TRBV4-1; clone_size: -; cdr3_nt: TGCGCCAGCAGCCAAGGTACAGGGGCCCCTTATGGCTACACCTTC; cdr3_aa: CASSQGTGAPYGYTF
j_call: TRBJ1-6; d_call: -; v_call: TRBV6-1; clone_size: -; cdr3_nt: TGTGCCAGCAGTGAACGGCCAGGGGTTAGGAATTCACCCCTCCACTTT; cdr3_aa: CASSERPGVRNSPLHF
j_call: TRBJ2-7; d_call: TRBD2; v_call: TRBV28; clone_size: -; cdr3_nt: TGTGCCAGCAGTGAGGGACTAGCGCCCTACGAGCAGTACTTC; cdr3_aa: CASSEGLAPYEQYF
j_call: TRBJ2-1; d_call: -; v_call: TRBV5-3; clone_size: -; cdr3_nt: TGTGCCAGAAGCTCTCCGCCCAAACTAGGTCTCCATGAGCAGTTCTTC; cdr3_aa: CARSSPPKLGLHEQFF
j_call: TRBJ1-2; d_call: TRBD1; v_call: TRBV19; clone_size: -; cdr3_nt: TGTGCCAGTAGTAGAAGACAGGGGAGTAACTATGGCTACACCTTC; cdr3_aa: CASSRRQGSNYGYTF
j_call: TRBJ2-5; d_call: TRBD1; v_call: TRBV28; clone_size: -; cdr3_nt: TGTGCCAGCAGCACACAGGGGGAGACCCAGTACTTC; cdr3_aa: CASSTQGETQYF
j_call: TRBJ1-1; d_call: -; v_call: TRBV4-1; clone_size: -; cdr3_nt: TGCGCCAGCAGCCAAAGGGGAGGGAACACTGAAGCTTTCTTT; cdr3_aa: CASSQRGGNTEAFF
j_call: TRBJ1-4; d_call: TRBD1; v_call: TRBV6-6; clone_size: -; cdr3_nt: TGTGCCAGTTCTCCTCAGGGGGCAACTAATGAAAAACTGTTTTTT; cdr3_aa: CASSPQGATNEKLFF
j_call: TRBJ1-2; d_call: -; v_call: TRBV28; clone_size: -; cdr3_nt: TGTGCCAGCAGTTTATCGCCTCCCTATGGCTACACCTTC; cdr3_aa: CASSLSPPYGYTF
j_call: TRBJ2-5; d_call: -; v_call: TRBV5-1; clone_size: -; cdr3_nt: TGCGCCAGCAGCTCCGGGACGTCAAGGGAGACCCAGTACTTC; cdr3_aa: CASSSGTSRETQYF
j_call: TRBJ2-5; d_call: -; v_call: TRBV5-1; clone_size: -; cdr3_nt: TGCGCCAGCAGCTCCGGTGAGGCAGGGGGGCGCGGGGAGACCCAGTACTTC; cdr3_aa: CASSSGEAGGRGETQYF
j_call: TRBJ1-5; d_call: TRBD1; v_call: TRBV5-1; clone_size: -; cdr3_nt: TGCGCCAGCAGCTTGGAGGGGGCACAGCCCCAGCATTTT; cdr3_aa: CASSLEGAQPQHF
j_call: TRBJ2-7; d_call: TRBD2; v_call: TRBV6-6; clone_size: -; cdr3_nt: TGTGCCAGCACGGGGGGATACGAGCAGTACTTC; cdr3_aa: CASTGGYEQYF
j_call: TRBJ2-1; d_call: TRBD2; v_call: TRBV5-6; clone_size: -; cdr3_nt: TGTGCCAGCAGCGTCCGGAGGGGACTACCCTACAATGAGCAGTTCTTC; cdr3_aa: CASSVRRGLPYNEQFF
j_call: TRBJ1-5; d_call: TRBD1; v_call: TRBV28; clone_size: -; cdr3_nt: TGTGCCAGCTTGGACAGGGCCAATCAGCCCCAGCATTTT; cdr3_aa: CASLDRANQPQHF
j_call: TRBJ2-2; d_call: -; v_call: TRBV28; clone_size: -; cdr3_nt: TGTGCCAGCAGTTTTGGGCTAGCCGACACCGGGGAGCTGTTTTTT; cdr3_aa: CASSFGLADTGELFF
j_call: TRBJ2-1; d_call: -; v_call: TRBV5-8; clone_size: -; cdr3_nt: TGTGCCAGCAGCTGGGGGTGGAATGAGCAGTTCTTC; cdr3_aa: CASSWGWNEQFF
j_call: TRBJ2-1; d_call: -; v_call: TRBV9; clone_size: once; cdr3_nt: TGTGCCAGCAGCGTAAGGGCCCGTCAGGTCGGCGATGAGCAGTTCTTC; cdr3_aa: CASSVRARQVGDEQFF